This entry lists 13 T cell receptor beta chains sequenced from one sample in a study of blood T cell repertoires in COVID-19. Here immunoSEQ multiplex PCR was the method, and the copy in TCRdb shows in-frame clones only, minus some. The sample comprises 96,000 or so clones, over 85% of which are singletons, and roughly 4.2% rests with the top ten. Sequenced sample: peripheral blood. Every receptor here comes from a human donor with COVID-19, enrolled during active disease. The donor label of this sample is uncertain.

This clone was found a few times. J is TRBJ2-7 and V is TRBV11-3, with 14 positions matching TRBD2. With 5 bases clipped from V and 6 bases from J, the junction kept 3 bases outside the gene matches. The CDR3 is 14 amino acids. CDR1 SGHNT and CDR2 YENEEA come from the germline V gene. CDR3 region: CASSVGLAGVEQYF. CDR3 sequence (DNA): TGTGCCAGCAGCGTGGGACTAGCGGGAGTCGAGCAGTACTTC.

The genes are TRBV9 and TRBJ2-2; D may be TRBD1 (5 bases). This CDR3 is built from 14 residues. The V end was cut by 0 bases, the J end by 7 bases, with 10 bases between. The V gene's germline CDR1 is SGDLS and CDR2 YYNGEE. CDR3: CASSVVRAGGELFF. The CDR3 nucleotides read TGTGCCAGCAGCGTAGTCAGGGCCGGCGGGGAGCTGTTTTTT.

This CDR3 is CASSRGTGGSDTQYF. CDR3 DNA: TGTGCCAGCAGCCGCGGGACAGGGGGTTCAGATACGCAGTATTTT. V gene TRBV5-5 combines with J gene TRBJ2-3; TRBD1 aligns across 11 bases. This CDR3 is built from 15 residues. Germline CDR1 SGHKS, CDR2 YYEKEE (reference sequence). J was trimmed by 4 bases and V by 4 bases; bases with no gene match: 5. Complete variable domain (other parts from reference TRBV5-5 and TRBJ2-3): DAGVTQSPTHLIKTRGQQVTLRCSPISGHKSVSWYQQVLGQGPQFIFQYYEKEERGRGNFPDRFSARQFPNYSSELNVNALLLGDSALYLCASSRGTGGSDTQYFGPGTRLTVL.

V gene TRBV15 combines with J gene TRBJ1-1, with 9 nucleotides matching TRBD1. CDR3 length: 15 residues. The germline V gene has CDR1 LNHNV and CDR2 YYDKDF (reference sequence). The J segment lost 4 bases and the V segment lost 3 bases, leaving 6 bases of the junction unmatched. DNA of the CDR3: TGTGCCACCAGCAGTAGGAGACAGGGGGGCACTGAAGCTTTCTTT. This gives the protein CATSSRRQGGTEAFF.

The gene calls are TRBV5-1 and TRBJ2-2, with 10 bases that match TRBD1. Trimming removed 5 bases from V and 6 bases from J; junction bases left unmatched: 7. Germline V gene sequence: CDR1 SGHRS, CDR2 YFSETQ. CDR3 length: 15 residues. CDR3 protein: CASSVDRGRAGELFF. CDR3 DNA: TGCGCCAGCAGTGTCGACAGGGGGCGGGCCGGGGAGCTGTTTTTT.

This clone has just one count. The CDR3 sequence: CASSEDRRGYTF. In DNA, the CDR3 is TGTGCCAGCAGTGAGGACAGACGCGGCTACACCTTC. The chain couples TRBV2 to TRBJ1-2; TRBD1 is a possible D gene (6 bases). This CDR3 is built from 12 residues. Trimming took 3 bases from V and 8 from J, leaving 10 bases between them. Germline V gives CDR1 SNHLY, CDR2 FYNNEI.

This chain joins TRBV10-3 and TRBJ2-3; 12 nucleotides match TRBD2. Germline assignment: CDR1 ENHRY and CDR2 SYGVKD. Trimming took 0 bases from V and 6 from J; bases not matched to a gene: 7. The CDR3 consists of 17 residues. The CDR3 coding sequence is TGTGCCATCAGTGAGTCTCCTAGCGGGGGGGACAAGGATACGCAGTATTTT. Translated: CAISESPSGGDKDTQYF.

The rearrangement uses TRBV5-6 and TRBJ2-3, with 12 positions matching TRBD2. The trim removed 4 bases at V and 6 bases at J, leaving 9 bases unmatched. Germline CDR1 SGHDT, CDR2 YYEEEE. The CDR3 consists of 16 residues. CDR3 nucleotides: TGTGCCAGCAGCAGAACTAGCGGGGGGCCAGCGGATACGCAGTATTTT. Protein: CASSRTSGGPADTQYF.

The chain has TRBV19 and TRBJ1-5; TRBD1 aligns across 7 bases. V lost 7 bases and J lost 0; bases outside the gene matches: 6. The germline V gene has CDR1 LNHDA and CDR2 SQIVND (reference sequence). CDR3 length: 15 residues. CDR3 bases: TGTGCCAGTATCCAGGGGGTCCTTAGCAATCAGCCCCAGCATTTT. It encodes CASIQGVLSNQPQHF.

The J gene is TRBJ1-1, the V gene TRBV7-3; D gene unclear. The V gene lost 5 bases and the J gene lost 1 base, with 8 bases spanning the gap. The germline gives CDR1 SGHTA, CDR2 FQGTGA. This CDR3 region has 13 residues. The CDR3 sequence is CASSPGRNTEAFF. CDR3 DNA sequence: TGTGCCAGCAGCCCGGGGAGGAACACTGAAGCTTTCTTT.

This chain joins TRBV6-5 and TRBJ2-7; TRBD1 might be the D (5 bases). V was trimmed by 10 bases and J by 0 bases, leaving 10 bases between them. The CDR3 is 12 residues long. Germline-derived CDR1 and CDR2 are MNHEY and SVGAGI. The CDR3 loop reads CATDSLSYEQYF. In DNA, the CDR3 is TGTGCCACCGACAGCCTCTCCTACGAGCAGTACTTC.

The V gene is TRBV13, the J gene TRBJ1-1; tentative D call: TRBD1 (6 bases). CDR1 is PRHDT and CDR2 is FYEKMQ in the germline V gene (reference sequence). V lost 0 bases, J lost 6 bases, and 17 bases lay in between. CDR3 length: 16 residues. The CDR3 spells CASSLGSGGVHAEAFF. CDR3 in DNA: TGTGCCAGCAGCTTAGGATCGGGGGGCGTACACGCTGAAGCTTTCTTT.

V and J are TRBV12-3 or TRBV12-4 and TRBJ2-7; the D gene is possibly TRBD1 (6 bases). V dropped 5 bases and J dropped 5 bases, with 13 bases sitting between them. This CDR3 is built from 13 residues. DNA of the CDR3: TGTGCCAGCAGTATAAGGGGGTGGGACGAGCAGTACTTC. It codes for CASSIRGWDEQYF.